The entry below gives a single T cell receptor (beta chain) sequence along with its context. What it binds is unknown. With 60 Vbeta and 13 Jbeta primers, the PCR was carried out. Some clones are missing from TCRdb's copy, which holds only in-frame ones; the method was immunoSEQ multiplex PCR. This table has fewer than 200,000 clones, 12% appearing once. These data belong to a study of cytomegalovirus exposure and HLA in healthy donors. Whole-study results and caveats: Previous analysis showed most TCR beta V segments were productive about 87% or about 30% of the time. Across all donors, roughly uniform sequencing depth was an assumption of the presence/absence analyses. Testing in vitro showed a few CMV-associated chains specific for CMV antigens.

The CDR3 totals 17 residues. V lost 6 bases and J lost 3; bases outside the gene matches: 11. Germline V gene sequence: CDR1 SNHLY, CDR2 FYNNEI. The origin of this receptor is a man aged 50 to 59 in good health and CMV-seropositive. Material: PBMCs. This sequence joins TRBV2 and TRBJ2-3; 11 bases are shared with TRBD2. The CDR3 DNA is TGTGCCAGCAGCCTGACCTTAGCGGGGGGGCTGACAGATACGCAGTATTTT. It translates to CASSLTLAGGLTDTQYF. The variable domain in full, completed from reference TRBV2 and TRBJ2-3, reads EPEVTQTPSHQVTQMGQEVILRCVPISNHLYFYWYRQILGQKVEFLVSFYNNEISEKSEIFDDQFSVERPDGSNFTLKIRSTKLEDSAMYFCASSLTLAGGLTDTQYFGPGTRLTVL.